This T cell receptor beta chain was documented in a study of blood T cell repertoires in COVID-19. Germline V gives CDR1 LGHNA, CDR2 YNFKEQ. The length of the CDR3 is 15 residues. The germline V and J ends were trimmed by 1 base and 4 bases, with 13 bases remaining between them. Original analysis: It was from reference gene primer amplification that nucleated cell counts were estimated. Assay used: immunoSEQ multiplex PCR; TCRdb lists only in-frame clones, some missing. V and J calls and clone size are those listed in that table; D and trimming were worked out from the DNA. In the table there are about 480,000 clones, around 88% of which are singletons. Followed over time, Seattle patients had been enrolled while infection was active.

The chain is built from TRBV4-2 and TRBJ1-1; D is undetermined. This receptor was identified in a woman in her fifties or sixties with COVID-19, enrolled during active disease. The sequenced material came from peripheral blood. CDR3 sequence: CASSQAVGETTEAFF. The DNA for the CDR3 is TGTGCCAGCAGCCAAGCGGTCGGGGAAACCACTGAAGCTTTCTTT.